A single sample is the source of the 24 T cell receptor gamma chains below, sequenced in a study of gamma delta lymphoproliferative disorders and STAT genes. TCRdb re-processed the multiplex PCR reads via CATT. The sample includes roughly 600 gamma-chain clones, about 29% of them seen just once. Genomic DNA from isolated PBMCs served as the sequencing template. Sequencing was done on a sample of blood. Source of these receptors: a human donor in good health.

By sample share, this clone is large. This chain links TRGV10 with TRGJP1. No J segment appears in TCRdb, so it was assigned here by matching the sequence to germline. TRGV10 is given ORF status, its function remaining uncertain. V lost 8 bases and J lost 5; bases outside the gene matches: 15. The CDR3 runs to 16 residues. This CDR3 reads CAAWDYPLKTGWFKIF. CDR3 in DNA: TGTGCTGCGTGGGATTATCCCCTAAAAACTGGTTGGTTCAAGATATTT.

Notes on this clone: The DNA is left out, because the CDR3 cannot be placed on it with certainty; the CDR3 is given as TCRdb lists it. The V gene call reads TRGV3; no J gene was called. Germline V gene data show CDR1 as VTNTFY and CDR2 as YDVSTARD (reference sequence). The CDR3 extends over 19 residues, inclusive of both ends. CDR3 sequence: CATWGNFIIRNSLAVEQHF.

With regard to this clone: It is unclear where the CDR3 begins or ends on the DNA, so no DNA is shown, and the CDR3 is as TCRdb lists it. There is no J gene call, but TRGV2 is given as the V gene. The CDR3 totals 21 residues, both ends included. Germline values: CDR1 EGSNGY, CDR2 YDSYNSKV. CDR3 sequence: CATWDGLPRNGGNSLAVEQHF.

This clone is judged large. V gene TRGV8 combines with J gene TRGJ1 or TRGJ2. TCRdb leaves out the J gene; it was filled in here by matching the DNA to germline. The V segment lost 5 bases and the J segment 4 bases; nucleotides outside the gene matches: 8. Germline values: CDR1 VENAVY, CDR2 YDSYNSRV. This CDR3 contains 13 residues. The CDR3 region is CATWVNPYYKKLF. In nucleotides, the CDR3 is TGTGCCACCTGGGTCAATCCCTATTATAAGAAACTCTTT.

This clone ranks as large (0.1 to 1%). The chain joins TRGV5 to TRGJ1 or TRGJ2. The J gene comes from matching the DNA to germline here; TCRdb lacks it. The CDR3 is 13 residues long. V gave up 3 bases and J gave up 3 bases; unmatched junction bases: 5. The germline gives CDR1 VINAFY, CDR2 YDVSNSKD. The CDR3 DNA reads TGTGCCACCTGGGACGGAGGTTATTATAAGAAACTCTTT. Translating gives CATWDGGYYKKLF.

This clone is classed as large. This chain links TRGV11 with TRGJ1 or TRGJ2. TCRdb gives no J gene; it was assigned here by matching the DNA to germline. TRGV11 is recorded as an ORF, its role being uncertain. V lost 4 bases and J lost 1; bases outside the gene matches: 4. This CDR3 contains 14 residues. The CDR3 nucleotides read TGTGCCTGCTGGATTAGCCTTAATTATTATAAGAAACTCTTT. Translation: CACWISLNYYKKLF.

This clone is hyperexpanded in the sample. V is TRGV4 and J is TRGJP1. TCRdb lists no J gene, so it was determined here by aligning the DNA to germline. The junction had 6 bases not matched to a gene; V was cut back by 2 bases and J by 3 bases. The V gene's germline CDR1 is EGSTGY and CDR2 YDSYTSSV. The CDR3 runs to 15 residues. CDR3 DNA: TGTGCCACCTGGGATGCCGCGGCCACTGGTTGGTTCAAGATATTT. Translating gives CATWDAAATGWFKIF.

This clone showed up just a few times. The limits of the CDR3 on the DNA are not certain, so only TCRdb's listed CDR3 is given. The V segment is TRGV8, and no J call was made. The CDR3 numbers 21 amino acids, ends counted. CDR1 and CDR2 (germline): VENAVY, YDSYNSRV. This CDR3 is CATWDSKAPIIRNSLAVEQHF.

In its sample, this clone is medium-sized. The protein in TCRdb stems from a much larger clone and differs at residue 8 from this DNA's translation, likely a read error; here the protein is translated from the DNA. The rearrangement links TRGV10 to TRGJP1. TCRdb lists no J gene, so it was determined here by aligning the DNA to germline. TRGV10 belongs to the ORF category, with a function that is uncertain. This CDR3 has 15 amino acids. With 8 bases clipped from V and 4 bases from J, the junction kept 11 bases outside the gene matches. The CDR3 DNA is TGTGCTGCGTGGGATATCGGGGACACTGGTTGGTTCAAGATATTT. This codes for CAAWDIGDTGWFKIF.

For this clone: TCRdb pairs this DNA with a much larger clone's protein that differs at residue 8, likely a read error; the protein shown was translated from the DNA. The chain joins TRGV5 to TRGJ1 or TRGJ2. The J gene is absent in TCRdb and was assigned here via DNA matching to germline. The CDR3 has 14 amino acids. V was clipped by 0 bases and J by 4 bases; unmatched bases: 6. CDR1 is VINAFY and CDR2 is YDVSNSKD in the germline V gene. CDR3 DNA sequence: TGTGCCACCTGGGACAGGCCGGGGTATTATAAGAAACTCTTT. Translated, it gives CATWDRPGYYKKLF.

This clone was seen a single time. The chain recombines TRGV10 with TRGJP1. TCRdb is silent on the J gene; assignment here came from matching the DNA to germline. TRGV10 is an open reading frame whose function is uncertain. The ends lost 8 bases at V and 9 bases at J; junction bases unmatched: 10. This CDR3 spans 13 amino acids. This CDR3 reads CAAWVSPSWFKIF. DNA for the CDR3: TGTGCTGCGTGGGTATCCCCAAGTTGGTTCAAGATATTT.

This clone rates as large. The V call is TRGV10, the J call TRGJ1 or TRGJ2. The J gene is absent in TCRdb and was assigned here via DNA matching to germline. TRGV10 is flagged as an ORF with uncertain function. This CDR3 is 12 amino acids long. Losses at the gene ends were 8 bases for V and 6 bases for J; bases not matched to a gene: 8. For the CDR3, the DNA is TGTGCTGCGTGGGGGCTTGGTTATAAGAAACTCTTT. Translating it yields CAAWGLGYKKLF.

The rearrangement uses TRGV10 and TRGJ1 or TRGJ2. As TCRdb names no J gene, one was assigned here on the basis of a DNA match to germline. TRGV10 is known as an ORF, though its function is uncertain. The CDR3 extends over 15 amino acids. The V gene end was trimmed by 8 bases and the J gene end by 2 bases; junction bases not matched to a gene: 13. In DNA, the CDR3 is TGTGCTGCGTGGATCCCCCACTTTTATTATTATAAGAAACTCTTT. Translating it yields CAAWIPHFYYYKKLF.

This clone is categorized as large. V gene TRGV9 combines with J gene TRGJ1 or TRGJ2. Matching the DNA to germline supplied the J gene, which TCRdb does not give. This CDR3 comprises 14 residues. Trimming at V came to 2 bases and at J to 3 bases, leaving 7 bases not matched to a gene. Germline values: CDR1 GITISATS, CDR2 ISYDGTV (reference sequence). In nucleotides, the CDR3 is TGTGCCTTGTGGGAGGCGCCCTTTTATTATAAGAAACTCTTT. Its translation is CALWEAPFYYKKLF.

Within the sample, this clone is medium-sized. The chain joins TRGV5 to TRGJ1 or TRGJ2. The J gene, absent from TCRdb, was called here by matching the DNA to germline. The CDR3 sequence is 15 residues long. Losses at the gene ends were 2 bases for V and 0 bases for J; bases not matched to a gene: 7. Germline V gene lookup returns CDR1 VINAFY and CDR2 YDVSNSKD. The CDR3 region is CATWDTLPNYYKKLF. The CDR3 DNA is TGTGCCACCTGGGACACGCTCCCGAATTATTATAAGAAACTCTTT.

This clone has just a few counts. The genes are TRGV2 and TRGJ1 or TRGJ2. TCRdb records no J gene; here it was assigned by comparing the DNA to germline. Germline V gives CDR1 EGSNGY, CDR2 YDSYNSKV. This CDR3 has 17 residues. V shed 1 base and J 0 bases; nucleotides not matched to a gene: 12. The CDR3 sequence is CATWDGGRSLNYYKKLF. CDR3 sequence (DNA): TGTGCCACCTGGGACGGTGGTCGGTCCCTGAATTATTATAAGAAACTCTTT.

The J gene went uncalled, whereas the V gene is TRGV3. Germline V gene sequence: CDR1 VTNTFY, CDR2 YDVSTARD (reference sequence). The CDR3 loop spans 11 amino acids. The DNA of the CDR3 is TGTGCCACCTGGGACGGGACGGAGGGGCTCTTT. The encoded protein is CATWDGTEGLF.

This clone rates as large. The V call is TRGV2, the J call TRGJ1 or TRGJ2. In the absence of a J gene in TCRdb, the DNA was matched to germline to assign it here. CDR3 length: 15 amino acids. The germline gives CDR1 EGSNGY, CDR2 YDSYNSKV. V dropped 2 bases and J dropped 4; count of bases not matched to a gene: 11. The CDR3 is CATWDAPDRYYKKLF. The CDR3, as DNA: TGTGCCACCTGGGACGCTCCCGACAGATATTATAAGAAACTCTTT.

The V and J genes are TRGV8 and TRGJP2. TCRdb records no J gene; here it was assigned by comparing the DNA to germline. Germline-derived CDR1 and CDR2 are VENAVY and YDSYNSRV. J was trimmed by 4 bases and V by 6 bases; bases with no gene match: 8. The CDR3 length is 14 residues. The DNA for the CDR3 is TGTGCCACCTGGATCATCGATAGTGATTGGATCAAGACGTTT. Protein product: CATWIIDSDWIKTF.

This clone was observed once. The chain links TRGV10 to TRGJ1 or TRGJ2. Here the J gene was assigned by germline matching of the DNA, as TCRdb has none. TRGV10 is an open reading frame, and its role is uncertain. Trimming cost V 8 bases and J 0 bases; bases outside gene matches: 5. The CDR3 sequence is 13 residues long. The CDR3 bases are TGTGCTGCGTGGGACTTGAATTATTATAAGAAACTCTTT. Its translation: CAAWDLNYYKKLF.

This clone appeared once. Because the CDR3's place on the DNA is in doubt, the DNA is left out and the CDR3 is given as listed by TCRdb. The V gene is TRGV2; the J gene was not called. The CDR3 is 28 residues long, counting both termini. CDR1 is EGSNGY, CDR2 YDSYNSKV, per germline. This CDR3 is CATWDGQVVIGSRRLQKGLRLIVTSKTF.

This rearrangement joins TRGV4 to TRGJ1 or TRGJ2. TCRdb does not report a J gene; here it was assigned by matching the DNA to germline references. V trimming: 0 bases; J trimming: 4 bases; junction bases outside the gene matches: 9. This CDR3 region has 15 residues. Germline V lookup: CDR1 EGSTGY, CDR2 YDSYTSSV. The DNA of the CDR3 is TGTGCCACCTGGGATGGGCCAGTGGGGTATTATAAGAAACTCTTT. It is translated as CATWDGPVGYYKKLF.

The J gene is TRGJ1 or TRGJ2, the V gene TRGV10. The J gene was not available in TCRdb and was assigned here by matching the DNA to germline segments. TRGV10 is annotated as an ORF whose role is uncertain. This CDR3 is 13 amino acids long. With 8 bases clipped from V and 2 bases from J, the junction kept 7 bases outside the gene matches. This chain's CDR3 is CAAWDLHYYKKLF. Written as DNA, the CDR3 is TGTGCTGCGTGGGATCTCCATTATTATAAGAAACTCTTT.

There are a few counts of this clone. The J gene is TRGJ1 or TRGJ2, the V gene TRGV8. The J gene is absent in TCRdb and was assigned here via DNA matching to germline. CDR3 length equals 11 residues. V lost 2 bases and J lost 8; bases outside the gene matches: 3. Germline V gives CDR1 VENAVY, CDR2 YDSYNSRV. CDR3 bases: TGTGCCACCTGGGATACGGATAAGAAACTCTTT. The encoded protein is CATWDTDKKLF.